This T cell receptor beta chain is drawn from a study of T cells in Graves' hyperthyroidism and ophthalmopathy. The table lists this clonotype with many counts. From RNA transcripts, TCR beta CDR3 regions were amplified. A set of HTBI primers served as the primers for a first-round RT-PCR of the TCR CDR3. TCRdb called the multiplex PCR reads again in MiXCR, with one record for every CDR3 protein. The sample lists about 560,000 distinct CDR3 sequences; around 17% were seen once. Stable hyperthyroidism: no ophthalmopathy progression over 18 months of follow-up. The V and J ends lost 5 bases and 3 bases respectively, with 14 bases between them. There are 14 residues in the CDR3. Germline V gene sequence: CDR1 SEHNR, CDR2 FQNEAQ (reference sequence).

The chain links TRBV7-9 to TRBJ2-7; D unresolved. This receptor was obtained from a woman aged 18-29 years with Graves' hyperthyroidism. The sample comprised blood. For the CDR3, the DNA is TGTGCCAGCAGCCTAGGAAATAAGCTCTACGAGCAGTACTTC. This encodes CASSLGNKLYEQYF.